These 13 T cell receptor beta chains came from one sample sequenced in a study of blood T cell repertoires in COVID-19. Clones were read by immunoSEQ multiplex PCR, and TCRdb kept only the in-frame ones, dropping some. The table has about 130,000 clones, about 86% seen once. The sequenced material came from PBMCs or T cells enriched from blood (not recorded which). Receptor source: a woman aged 50 to 60 who had recovered from COVID-19.

V is TRBV27 and J is TRBJ1-1; TRBD1 might be the D (6 bases). The germline V and J ends were trimmed by 6 bases and 2 bases, with 16 bases remaining between them. Per the germline V gene, CDR1 is MNHEY and CDR2 is SMNVEV (reference sequence). The CDR3 has 15 residues. CDR3 residues: CASRPAGAGNTEAFF. In DNA form, the CDR3 reads TGTGCCAGCAGGCCCGCGGGGGCTGGTAACACTGAAGCTTTCTTT.

V is TRBV30 and J is TRBJ2-6; no clear D gene. CDR3 length: 14 residues. Germline CDR1 and CDR2: GTSNPN and SVGIG (reference sequence). The V gene lost 0 bases and the J gene lost 2 bases, with 5 bases spanning the gap. The CDR3 DNA sequence: TGTGCCTGGAGTGTCGGAGCTGGGGCCAACGTCCTGACTTTC. Its protein is CAWSVGAGANVLTF.

The chain links TRBV9 to TRBJ1-4; D gene ambiguous. Germline loops: CDR1 SGDLS, CDR2 YYNGEE. There are 15 residues in the CDR3. V was clipped by 3 bases and J by 4 bases, with 13 bases between them. The CDR3 is CASSGRSDINEKLFF. CDR3 nucleotide sequence: TGTGCCAGCAGCGGAAGATCAGATATTAATGAAAAACTGTTTTTT.

V and J are TRBV5-1 and TRBJ1-5, with D unresolved. This CDR3 contains 16 residues. Per the germline V gene, CDR1 is SGHRS and CDR2 is YFSETQ. V lost 0 bases, J lost 3 bases, and 13 bases lay in between. The CDR3 DNA follows: TGCGCCAGCAGCTTGGGGGGAGCTGGCGTCAATCAGCCCCAGCATTTT. Residues: CASSLGGAGVNQPQHF.

The chain uses TRBV28 and TRBJ2-7; a weak D match, TRBD1 (6 bases). Trimming stripped 4 bases from V and 1 base from J, with 11 bases between. The germline V gene has CDR1 MDHEN and CDR2 SYDVKM. The CDR3 sequence is 14 residues long. CDR3 DNA: TGTGCCAGCAGTTCGCCAGGGGAGTCCTACGAGCAGTACTTC. This gives the protein CASSSPGESYEQYF.

In its sample, this clone was seen once. The gene calls are TRBV3-1 (or the pseudogene TRBV3-2) and TRBJ1-1; TRBD1 aligns across 8 bases. CDR3 length: 16 residues. Germline CDR1 LGHDT, CDR2 YNNKEL (reference sequence). J was trimmed by 1 base and V by 2 bases; bases with no gene match: 6. The CDR3 spells CASSQKDRAGNTEAFF. CDR3 bases: TGTGCCAGCAGCCAAAAGGACAGGGCAGGGAACACTGAAGCTTTCTTT.

The chain carries TRBV5-1 and TRBJ1-2, with TRBD1 matching 12 bases. Trimming cost V 4 bases and J 6 bases; bases outside gene matches: 10. Looked up from germline, CDR1 is SGHRS and CDR2 is YFSETQ. The CDR3 totals 16 residues. Here the CDR3 DNA reads TGCGCCAGCAGCCCAGATCTGGGACAGGGGGCGAATGGCTACACCTTC. This encodes CASSPDLGQGANGYTF.

The chain uses TRBV10-3 and TRBJ2-7; D remains ambiguous. CDR1 and CDR2 from the germline V gene are ENHRY and SYGVKD. The CDR3 loop spans 13 amino acids. V lost 6 bases to trimming and J lost 1 base, with 10 bases between them. CDR3 bases: TGTGCCATCAGCCAGACACGATCCTACGAGCAGTACTTC. This sequence encodes CAISQTRSYEQYF.

About this clone itself: Germline and junction disagree at one end, which may indicate a read error. CDR3 residues: CASSLETGDVYEQFF. The CDR3 DNA sequence: TGTGCTAGCAGCTTGGAGACAGGTGATGTATATGAGCAGTTCTTC. The gene calls are TRBV7-7 and TRBJ2-1, with D maybe TRBD1 (6 bases). The germline V gene has CDR1 SSHAT and CDR2 FNYEAQ (reference sequence). The length of the CDR3 is 15 residues.

This chain joins TRBV10-3 and TRBJ1-3; possible D gene TRBD1, 5 bases. The CDR3 covers 19 residues. The germline CDR1 and CDR2 sequences are ENHRY and SYGVKD. V was shortened by 0 bases and J by 0 bases, with 18 bases between the two germline ends. Written as DNA, the CDR3 is TGTGCCATCAGTGAGTCTCTACTCCGACGACAGTCCTCTGGAAACACCATATATTTT. It encodes CAISESLLRRQSSGNTIYF.

The chain links TRBV19 to TRBJ2-2, with a possible D match to TRBD1 (6 bases). Germline lookup yields CDR1 LNHDA and CDR2 SQIVND (reference sequence). V lost 10 bases, J lost 4 bases, and 10 bases lay in between. This CDR3 spans 12 amino acids. The CDR3 DNA reads as TGTGCCACCTCACAGGGCACCGGGGAGCTGTTTTTT. Translation: CATSQGTGELFF.

The V gene is TRBV3-1 (or the pseudogene TRBV3-2), the J gene TRBJ2-7, with 9 bases that match TRBD1. Germline-derived CDR1 and CDR2 are LGHDT and YNNKEL (reference sequence). There are 15 residues in the CDR3. Trimming cost V 0 bases and J 5 bases; bases outside gene matches: 5. The CDR3 loop is CASSQERQGGHEQYF. Written as DNA, the CDR3 is TGTGCCAGCAGCCAAGAGAGACAGGGGGGCCACGAGCAGTACTTC.

This sequence joins TRBV10-3 and TRBJ1-5; tentative D call: TRBD1 (5 bases). V was shortened by 0 bases and J by 7 bases, with 16 bases between the two germline ends. There are 16 residues in the CDR3. Germline assignment: CDR1 ENHRY and CDR2 SYGVKD. CDR3: CAISESMAGRGQPQHF. DNA for the CDR3: TGTGCCATCAGTGAGTCCATGGCGGGTCGGGGGCAGCCCCAGCATTTT.